This TCR beta chain was identified during a study of Graves' ophthalmopathy and Graves' hyperthyroidism. The study amplified TCR beta CDR3 regions using RNA transcripts. First-round RT-PCR relied on HTBI primers, and a second-round multiplex PCR came next. Via MiXCR, TCRdb re-called the multiplex PCR reads, giving one row per CDR3 protein. Of some 520,000 distinct CDR3 sequences listed, approximately 15% were seen once; the top ten hold roughly 10%. CDR3 length equals 13 residues. The V end lost 1 base, the J end lost 7 bases, and 14 bases lay between the germline ends. Germline CDR1 reads GTSNPN; CDR2 reads SVGIG (reference sequence). There are many counts of this clonotype.

The chain joins TRBV30 to TRBJ2-7, with D perhaps matching TRBD1 or TRBD2 (5 bases each). Sequencing used blood. This TCR derives from a woman in her 30s with Graves' ophthalmopathy. This CDR3 is CAWSGLGTREQYF. The CDR3 coding sequence is TGTGCCTGGAGTGGGCTCGGGACGCGGGAGCAGTACTTC.